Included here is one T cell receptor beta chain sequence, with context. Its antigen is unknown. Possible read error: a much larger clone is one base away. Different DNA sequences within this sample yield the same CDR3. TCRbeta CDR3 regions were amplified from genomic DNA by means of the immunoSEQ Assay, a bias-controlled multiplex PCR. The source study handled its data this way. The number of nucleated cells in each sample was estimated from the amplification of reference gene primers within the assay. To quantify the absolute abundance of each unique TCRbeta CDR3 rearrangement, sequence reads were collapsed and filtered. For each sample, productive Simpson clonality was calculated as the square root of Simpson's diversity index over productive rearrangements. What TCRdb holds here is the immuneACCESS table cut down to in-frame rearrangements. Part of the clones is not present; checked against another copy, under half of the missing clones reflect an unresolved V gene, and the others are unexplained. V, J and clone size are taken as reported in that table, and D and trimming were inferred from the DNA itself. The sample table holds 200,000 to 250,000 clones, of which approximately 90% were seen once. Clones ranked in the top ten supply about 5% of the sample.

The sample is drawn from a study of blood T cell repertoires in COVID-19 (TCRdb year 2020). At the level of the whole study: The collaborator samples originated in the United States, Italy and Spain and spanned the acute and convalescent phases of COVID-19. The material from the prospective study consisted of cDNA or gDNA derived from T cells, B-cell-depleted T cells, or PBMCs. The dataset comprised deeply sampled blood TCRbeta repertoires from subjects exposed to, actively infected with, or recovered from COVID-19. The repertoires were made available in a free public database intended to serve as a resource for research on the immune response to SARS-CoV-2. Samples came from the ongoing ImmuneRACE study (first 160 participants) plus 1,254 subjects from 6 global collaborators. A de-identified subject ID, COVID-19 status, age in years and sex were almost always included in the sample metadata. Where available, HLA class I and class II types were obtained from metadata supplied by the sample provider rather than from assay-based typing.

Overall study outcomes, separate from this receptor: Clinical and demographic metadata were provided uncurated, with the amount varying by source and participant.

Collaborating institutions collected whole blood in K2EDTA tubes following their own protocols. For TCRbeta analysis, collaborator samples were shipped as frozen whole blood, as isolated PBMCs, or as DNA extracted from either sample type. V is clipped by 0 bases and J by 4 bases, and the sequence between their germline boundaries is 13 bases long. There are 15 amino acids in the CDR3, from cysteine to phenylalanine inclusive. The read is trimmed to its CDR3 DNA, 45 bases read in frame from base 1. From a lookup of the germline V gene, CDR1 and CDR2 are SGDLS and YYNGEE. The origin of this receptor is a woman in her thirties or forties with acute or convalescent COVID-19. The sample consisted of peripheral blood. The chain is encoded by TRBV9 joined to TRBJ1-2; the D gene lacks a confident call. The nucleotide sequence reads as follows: TGTGCCAGCAGCGTAGTTGAGGGTTTGGGCTATGGCTACACCTTC. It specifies CASSVVEGLGYGYTF. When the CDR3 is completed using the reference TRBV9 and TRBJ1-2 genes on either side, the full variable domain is DSGVTQTPKHLITATGQRVTLRCSPRSGDLSVYWYQQSLDQGLQFLIQYYNGEERAKGNILERFSAQQFPDLHSELNLSSLELGDSALYFCASSVVEGLGYGYTFGSGTRLTVV.